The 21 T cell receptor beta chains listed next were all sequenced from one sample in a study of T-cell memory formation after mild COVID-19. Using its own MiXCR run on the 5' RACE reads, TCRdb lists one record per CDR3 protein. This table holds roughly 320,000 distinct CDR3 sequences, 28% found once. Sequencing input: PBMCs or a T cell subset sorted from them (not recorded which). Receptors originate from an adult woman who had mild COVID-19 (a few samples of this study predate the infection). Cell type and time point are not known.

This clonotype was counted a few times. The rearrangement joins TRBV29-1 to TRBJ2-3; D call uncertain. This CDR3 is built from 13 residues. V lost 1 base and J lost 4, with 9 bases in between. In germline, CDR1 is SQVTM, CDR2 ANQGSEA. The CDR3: CSVEGHSPDTQYF. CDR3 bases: TGCAGCGTTGAAGGACATTCCCCAGATACGCAGTATTTT.

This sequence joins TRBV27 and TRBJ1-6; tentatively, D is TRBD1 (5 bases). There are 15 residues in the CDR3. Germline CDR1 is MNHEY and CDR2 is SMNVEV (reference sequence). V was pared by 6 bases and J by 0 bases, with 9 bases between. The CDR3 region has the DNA TGTGCCAGCAGATCAGGGAGCTCCTATAATTCACCCCTCCACTTT. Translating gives CASRSGSSYNSPLHF.

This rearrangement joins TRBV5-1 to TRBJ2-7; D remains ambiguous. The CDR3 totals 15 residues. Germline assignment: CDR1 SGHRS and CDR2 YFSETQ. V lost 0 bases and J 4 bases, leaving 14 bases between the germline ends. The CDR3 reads CASSLVAGNAYEQYF. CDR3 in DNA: TGCGCCAGCAGCTTGGTGGCAGGTAACGCTTACGAGCAGTACTTC.

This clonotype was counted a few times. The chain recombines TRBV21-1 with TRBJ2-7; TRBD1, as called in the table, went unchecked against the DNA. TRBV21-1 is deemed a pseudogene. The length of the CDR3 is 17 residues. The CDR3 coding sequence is TGTGCCAGCAGCAAAGGGGACAGGGGCGATAGCTCCTACGAGCAGTACTTC. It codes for CASSKGDRGDSSYEQYF.

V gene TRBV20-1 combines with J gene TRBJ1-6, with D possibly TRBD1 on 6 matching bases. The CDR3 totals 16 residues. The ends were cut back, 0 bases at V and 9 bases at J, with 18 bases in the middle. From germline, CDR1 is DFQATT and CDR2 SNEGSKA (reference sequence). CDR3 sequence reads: CSARDDGRGFSSPLHF. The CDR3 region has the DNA TGCAGTGCTAGAGACGACGGCAGGGGCTTTAGTTCACCCCTCCACTTT.

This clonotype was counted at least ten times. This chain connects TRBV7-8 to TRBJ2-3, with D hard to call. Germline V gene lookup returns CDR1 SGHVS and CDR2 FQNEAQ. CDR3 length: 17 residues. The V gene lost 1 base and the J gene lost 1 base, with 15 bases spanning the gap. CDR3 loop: CASSLDPLEAGTDTQYF. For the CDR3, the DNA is TGTGCCAGCAGCTTAGATCCCCTAGAGGCAGGCACAGATACGCAGTATTTT.

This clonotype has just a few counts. The CDR3 is CASSGGTAQETQYF. The CDR3, as DNA: TGTGCCAGCAGCGGCGGGACAGCTCAAGAGACCCAGTACTTC. This chain uses TRBV5-5 with TRBJ2-5; a possible D gene is TRBD1 (7 bases). The CDR3 spans 14 residues. Trimming stripped 4 bases from V and 2 bases from J, with 12 bases between. Germline V gene lookup returns CDR1 SGHKS and CDR2 YYEKEE (reference sequence).

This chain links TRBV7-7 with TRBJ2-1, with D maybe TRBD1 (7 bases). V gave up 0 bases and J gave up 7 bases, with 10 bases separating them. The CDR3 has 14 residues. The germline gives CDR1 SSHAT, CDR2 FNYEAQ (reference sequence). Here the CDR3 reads CASSLASGGNEQFF. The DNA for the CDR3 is TGTGCCAGCAGCTTAGCTTCAGGGGGGAATGAGCAGTTCTTC.

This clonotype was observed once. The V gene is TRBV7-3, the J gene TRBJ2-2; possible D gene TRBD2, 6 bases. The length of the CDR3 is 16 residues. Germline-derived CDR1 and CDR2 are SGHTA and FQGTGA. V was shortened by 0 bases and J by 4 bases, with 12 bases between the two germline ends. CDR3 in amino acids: CASSLTGTRSTGELFF. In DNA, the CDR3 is TGTGCCAGCAGCTTAACCGGGACTCGATCCACCGGGGAGCTGTTTTTT. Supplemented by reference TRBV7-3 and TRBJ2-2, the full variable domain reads GAGVSQTPSNKVTEKGKYVELRCDPISGHTALYWYRQSLGQGPEFLIYFQGTGAADDSGLPNDRFFAVRPEGSVSTLKIQRTERGDSAVYLCASSLTGTRSTGELFFGEGSRLTVL.

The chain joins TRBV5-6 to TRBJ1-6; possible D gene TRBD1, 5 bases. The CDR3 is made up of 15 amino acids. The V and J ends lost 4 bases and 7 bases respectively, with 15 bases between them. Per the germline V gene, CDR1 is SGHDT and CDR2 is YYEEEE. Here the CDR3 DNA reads TGTGCCAGCAGCGTCGCGGGGCCCTCGAATTCACCCCTCCACTTT. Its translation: CASSVAGPSNSPLHF.

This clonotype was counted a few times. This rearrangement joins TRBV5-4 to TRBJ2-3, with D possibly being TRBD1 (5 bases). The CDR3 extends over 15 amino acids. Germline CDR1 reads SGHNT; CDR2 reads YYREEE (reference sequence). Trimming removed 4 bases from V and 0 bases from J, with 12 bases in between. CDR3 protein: CASSLDKPSTDTQYF. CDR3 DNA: TGTGCCAGCAGCCTGGACAAGCCTAGCACAGATACGCAGTATTTT.

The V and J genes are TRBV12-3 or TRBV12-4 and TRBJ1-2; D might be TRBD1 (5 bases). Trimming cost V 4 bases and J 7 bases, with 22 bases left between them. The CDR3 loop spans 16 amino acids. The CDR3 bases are TGTGCCAGCAGTTGGGGGGAAGCTAGTAAGATCAGTGGCTACACCTTC. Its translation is CASSWGEASKISGYTF.

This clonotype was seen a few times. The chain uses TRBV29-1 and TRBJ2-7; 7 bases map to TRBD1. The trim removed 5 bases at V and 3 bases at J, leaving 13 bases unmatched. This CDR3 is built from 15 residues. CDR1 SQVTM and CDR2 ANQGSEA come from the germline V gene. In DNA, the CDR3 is TGCAGCGTTCGGGGCGTTCGGACAGGAGACTACGAGCAGTACTTC. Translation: CSVRGVRTGDYEQYF.

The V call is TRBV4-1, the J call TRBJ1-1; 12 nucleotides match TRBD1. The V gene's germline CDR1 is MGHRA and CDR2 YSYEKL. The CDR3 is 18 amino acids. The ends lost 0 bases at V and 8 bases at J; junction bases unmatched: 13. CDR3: CASSQDQSGQGAGYEAFF. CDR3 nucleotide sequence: TGCGCCAGCAGCCAAGATCAATCGGGACAGGGGGCCGGCTACGAAGCTTTCTTT.

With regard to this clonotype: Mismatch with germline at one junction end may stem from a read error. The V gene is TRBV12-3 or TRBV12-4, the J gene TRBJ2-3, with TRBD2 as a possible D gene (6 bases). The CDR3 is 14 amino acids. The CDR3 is CASSIAATGDTQYF. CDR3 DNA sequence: TGTGCCAGCAGTATAGCGGCAACGGGAGATACGCAGTATTTT.

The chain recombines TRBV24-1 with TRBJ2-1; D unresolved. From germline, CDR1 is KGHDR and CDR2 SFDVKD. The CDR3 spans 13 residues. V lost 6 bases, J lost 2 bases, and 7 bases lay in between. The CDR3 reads CATSTGTYNEQFF. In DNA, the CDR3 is TGTGCCACCAGTACTGGGACCTACAATGAGCAGTTCTTC.

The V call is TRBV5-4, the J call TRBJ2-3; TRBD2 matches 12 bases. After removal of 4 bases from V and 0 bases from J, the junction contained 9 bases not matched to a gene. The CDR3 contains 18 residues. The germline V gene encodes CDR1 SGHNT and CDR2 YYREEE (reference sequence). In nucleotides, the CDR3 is TGTGCCAGCAGCGGGTGGACTAGCGGGGTATCTAGCACAGATACGCAGTATTTT. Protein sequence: CASSGWTSGVSSTDTQYF.

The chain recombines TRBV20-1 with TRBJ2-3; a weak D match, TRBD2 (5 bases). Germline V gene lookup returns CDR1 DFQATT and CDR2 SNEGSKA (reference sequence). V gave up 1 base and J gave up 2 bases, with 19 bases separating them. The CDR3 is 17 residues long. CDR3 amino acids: CSARVSGYRYITDTQYF. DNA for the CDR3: TGCAGTGCTAGAGTTTCGGGGTATAGGTATATCACAGATACGCAGTATTTT.

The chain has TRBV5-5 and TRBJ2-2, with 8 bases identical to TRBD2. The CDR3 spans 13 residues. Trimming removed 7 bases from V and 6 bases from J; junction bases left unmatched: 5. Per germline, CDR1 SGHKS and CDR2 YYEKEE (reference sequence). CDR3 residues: CASVPSGPGELFF. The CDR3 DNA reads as TGTGCCAGCGTGCCTAGCGGGCCCGGGGAGCTGTTTTTT.

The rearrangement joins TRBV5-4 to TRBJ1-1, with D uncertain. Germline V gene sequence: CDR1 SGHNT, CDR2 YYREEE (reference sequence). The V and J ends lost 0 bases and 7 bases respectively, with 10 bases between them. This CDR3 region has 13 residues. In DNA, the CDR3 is TGTGCCAGCAGCTTGGGGGGAACGGTTGAAGCTTTCTTT. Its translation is CASSLGGTVEAFF.

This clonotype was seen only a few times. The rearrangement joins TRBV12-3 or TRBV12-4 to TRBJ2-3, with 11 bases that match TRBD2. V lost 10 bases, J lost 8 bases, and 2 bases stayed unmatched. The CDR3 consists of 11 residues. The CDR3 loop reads CAIGLAGTQYF. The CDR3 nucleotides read TGTGCCATCGGACTAGCGGGTACGCAGTATTTT.